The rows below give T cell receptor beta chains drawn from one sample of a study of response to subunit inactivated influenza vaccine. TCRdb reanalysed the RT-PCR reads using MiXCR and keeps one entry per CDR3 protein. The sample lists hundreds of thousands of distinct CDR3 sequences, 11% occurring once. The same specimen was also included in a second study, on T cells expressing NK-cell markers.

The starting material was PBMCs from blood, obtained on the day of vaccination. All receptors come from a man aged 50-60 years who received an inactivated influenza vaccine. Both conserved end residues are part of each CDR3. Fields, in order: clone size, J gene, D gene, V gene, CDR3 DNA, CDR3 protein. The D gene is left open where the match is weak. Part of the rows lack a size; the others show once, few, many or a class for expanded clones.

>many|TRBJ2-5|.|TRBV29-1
TGCAGCGTTCGTGGGCAGGGAGGCGAGACCCAGTACTTC
CSVRGQGGETQYF
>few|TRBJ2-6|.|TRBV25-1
TGTGCCAGCAGTGAATATCTTCAAACCAACGTCCTGACTTTC
CASSEYLQTNVLTF
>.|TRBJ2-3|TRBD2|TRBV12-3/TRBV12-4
TGTGCCAGCAGTTGGGGACTAGCGAGGGATACGCAGTATTTT
CASSWGLARDTQYF
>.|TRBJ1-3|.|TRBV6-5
TGTGCCAGCAGTTACTCGATCGAGGCAGGGCCTGGAAACACCATATATTTT
CASSYSIEAGPGNTIYF
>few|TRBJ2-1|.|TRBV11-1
TGTGCCAGCAGCTTGCAGCTCGGCAGCTCCTACAATGAGCAGTTCTTC
CASSLQLGSSYNEQFF
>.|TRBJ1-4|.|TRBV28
TGTGCCAGCAGTAACCTGGAAAAACTGTTTTTT
CASSNLEKLFF
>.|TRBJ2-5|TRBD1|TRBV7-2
TGTGCCAGCAGCCCTGGACAGGGGGAGGTAGAGACCCAGTACTTC
CASSPGQGEVETQYF
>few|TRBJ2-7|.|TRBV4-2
TGTGCCAGCAGCCAAGATATAGGGTACGAGCAGTACTTC
CASSQDIGYEQYF
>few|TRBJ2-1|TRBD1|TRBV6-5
TGTGCCAGCAGTCTTTCCGGGACAGGCTCCTACAATGAGCAGTTCTTC
CASSLSGTGSYNEQFF
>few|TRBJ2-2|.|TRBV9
TGTGCCAGCAGCTCCCCGGAGCTGTTTTTT
CASSSPELFF
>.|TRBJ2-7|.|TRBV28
TGTGCCAGCAGACGTCAACCGGGACTTTACTACGAGCAGTACTTC
CASRRQPGLYYEQYF
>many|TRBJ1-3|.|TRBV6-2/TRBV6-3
TGTGCCAGCAGTTTGGACGGCTCTGGAAACACCATATATTTT
CASSLDGSGNTIYF
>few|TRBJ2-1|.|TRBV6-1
TGTGCCAGCAGTGACACAGGTGGGGGGAACAATGAGCAGTTCTTC
CASSDTGGGNNEQFF
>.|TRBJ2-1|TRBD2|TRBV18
TGTGCCAGCTCACCAAAGGTCGGGAGGGAATACAATGAGCAGTTCTTC
CASSPKVGREYNEQFF
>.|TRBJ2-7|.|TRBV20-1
TGCAGTGCAGGCAACCCGGGACTCAGGAGCTCCTACGAGCAGTACTTC
CSAGNPGLRSSYEQYF
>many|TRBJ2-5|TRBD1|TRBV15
TGTGCCACCAGCCTGTGGACAGGGGGCTTAGAGACCCAGTACTTC
CATSLWTGGLETQYF
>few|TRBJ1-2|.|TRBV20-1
TGCAGTGCTAGAGGGACCGCTAACTATGGCTACACCTTC
CSARGTANYGYTF
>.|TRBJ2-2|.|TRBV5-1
TGCGCCAGCAGCCGCGGGACTTCGAACACCGGGGAGCTGTTTTTT
CASSRGTSNTGELFF
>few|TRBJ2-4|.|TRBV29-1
TGCAGCGCATCCCAAAAGGTTCTAGCCAAAAACATTCAGTACTTC
CSASQKVLAKNIQYF
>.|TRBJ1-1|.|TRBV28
TGTGCCAGCAGTTCAGCAGATTCAGGGTGGAAGATTTTCTTT
CASSSADSGWKIFF
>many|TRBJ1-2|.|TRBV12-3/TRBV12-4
TGTGCCAGCAGTTCCACAGGTTATGGCTACACCTTC
CASSSTGYGYTF
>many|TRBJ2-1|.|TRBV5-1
TGCGCCAGCAGCGAGAGGGAGTATGAGCAGTTCTTC
CASSEREYEQFF
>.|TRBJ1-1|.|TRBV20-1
TGCAGTGCTAGACAGGGGAATCCGAACACTGAAGCTTTCTTT
CSARQGNPNTEAFF
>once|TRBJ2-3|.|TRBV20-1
TGCAGTGCTAGGATGTCGGGAGATCATAGAGATACGCAGTATTTT
CSARMSGDHRDTQYF
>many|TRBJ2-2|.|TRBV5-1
TGCGCCAGCAGCTCCCAGGGATTCGGGGAGCTGTTTTTT
CASSSQGFGELFF
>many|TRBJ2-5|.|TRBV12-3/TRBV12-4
TGTGCCACCGGTTGGGACCAAGAGACCCAGTACTTC
CATGWDQETQYF
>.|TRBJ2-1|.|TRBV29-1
TGCAGCGTTGAAGACAGAGGGCTCGGCAATGAGCAGTTCTTC
CSVEDRGLGNEQFF
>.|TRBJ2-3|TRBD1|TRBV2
TGTGCCAGCAGTGTGTCTAAATGGACAGGGCGCCACACAGATACGCAGTATTTT
CASSVSKWTGRHTDTQYF
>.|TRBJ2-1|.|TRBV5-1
TGCGCCAGCAGCTTGGAAAGTAGCGCGTTATCTGAGCAGTTCTTC
CASSLESSALSEQFF
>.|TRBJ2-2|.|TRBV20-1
TGCAGTGCTAGAAACGGGGATGGCGGGGAGCTGTTTTTT
CSARNGDGGELFF
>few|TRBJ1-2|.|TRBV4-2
TGTGCCAGCAGCCACTTAAGGGAAAATAGCTATGGCTACACCTTC
CASSHLRENSYGYTF
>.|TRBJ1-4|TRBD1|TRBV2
TGTGCCAGCAGGACCGGGACAGGGACGGAAAAACTGTTTTTT
CASRTGTGTEKLFF
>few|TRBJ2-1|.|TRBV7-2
TGTGCCAGCAGCCTCTCCCGGGACCTGGGGAATGAGCAGTTCTTC
CASSLSRDLGNEQFF
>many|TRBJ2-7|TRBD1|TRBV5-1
TGCGCCAGCAGCTTGTGGGACAGGGGCAACAACGAGCAGTACTTC
CASSLWDRGNNEQYF
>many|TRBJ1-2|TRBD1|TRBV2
TGTGCCAGCAGGATGGGACAGGCGACCTATGGCTACACCTTC
CASRMGQATYGYTF
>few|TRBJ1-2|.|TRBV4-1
TGCGCCAGCAGCTTCCCGGGAGGAATCAACTATGGCTACACCTTC
CASSFPGGINYGYTF
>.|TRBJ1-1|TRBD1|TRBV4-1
TGCGCCAGCAGCCAGGCCACAGGGGGCCGAGCTTTCTTT
CASSQATGGRAFF
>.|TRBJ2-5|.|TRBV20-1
TGCAGTGCTAGAGATCAGTGGAATCGCAGGTCCGGCTTC
CSARDQWNRRSGF
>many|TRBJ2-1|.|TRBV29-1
TGCAGCGTTGAAGATCGGGGGAAATCCTACAATGAGCAGTTCTTC
CSVEDRGKSYNEQFF
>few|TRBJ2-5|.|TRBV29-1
TGCAGCGTCGGCGGGATTCAAGAGACCCAGTACTTC
CSVGGIQETQYF
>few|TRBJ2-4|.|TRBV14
TGTGCCAGCAGCAGGGACCTGGCGGGAAACATTCAGTACTTC
CASSRDLAGNIQYF